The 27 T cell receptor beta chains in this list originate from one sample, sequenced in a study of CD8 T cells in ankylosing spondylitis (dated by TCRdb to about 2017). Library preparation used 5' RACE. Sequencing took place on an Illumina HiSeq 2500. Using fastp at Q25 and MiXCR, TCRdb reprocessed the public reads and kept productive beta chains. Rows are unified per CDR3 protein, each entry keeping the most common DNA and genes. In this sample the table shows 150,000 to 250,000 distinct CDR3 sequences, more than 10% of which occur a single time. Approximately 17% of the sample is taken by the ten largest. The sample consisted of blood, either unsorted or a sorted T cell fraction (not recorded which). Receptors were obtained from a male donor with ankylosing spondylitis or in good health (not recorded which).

CDR3 in amino acids: CASSVLGGDTDTQYF. CDR3 nucleotides: TGTGCCAGCAGCGTATTGGGAGGGGATACAGATACGCAGTATTTT. The rearrangement joins TRBV9 to TRBJ2-3; TRBD2 agrees at 7 bases. Looked up from germline, CDR1 is SGDLS and CDR2 is YYNGEE. The CDR3 has 15 residues. Trimming at V came to 1 base and at J to 3 bases, leaving 5 bases not matched to a gene.

The CDR3 DNA reads as TGTGCCAGCAGGTTAAAAGCGGGTGGTTACAATGAGCAGTTCTTC. Its protein product is CASRLKAGGYNEQFF. The chain has TRBV12-3 or TRBV12-4 and TRBJ2-1, with a possible D match to TRBD2 (6 bases). The ends were cut back, 6 bases at V and 4 bases at J, with 16 bases in the middle. This CDR3 is built from 15 residues.

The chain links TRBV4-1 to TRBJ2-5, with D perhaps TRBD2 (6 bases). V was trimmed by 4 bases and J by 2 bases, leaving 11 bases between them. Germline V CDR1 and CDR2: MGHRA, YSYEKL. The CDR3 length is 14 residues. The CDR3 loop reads CASSLGLQQETQYF. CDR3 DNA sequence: TGCGCCAGCAGCCTAGGACTACAACAAGAGACCCAGTACTTC.

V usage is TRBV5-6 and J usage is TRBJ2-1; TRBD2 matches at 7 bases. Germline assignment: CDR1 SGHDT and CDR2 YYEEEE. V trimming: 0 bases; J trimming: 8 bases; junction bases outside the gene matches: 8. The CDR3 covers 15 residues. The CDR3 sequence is CASSLGGSSGDEQFF. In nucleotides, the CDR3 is TGTGCCAGCAGCTTGGGCGGGAGCTCGGGCGATGAGCAGTTCTTC.

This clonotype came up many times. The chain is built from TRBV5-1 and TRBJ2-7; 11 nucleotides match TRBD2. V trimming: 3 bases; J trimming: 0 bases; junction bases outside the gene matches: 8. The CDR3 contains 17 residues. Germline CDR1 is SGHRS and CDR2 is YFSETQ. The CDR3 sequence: CASSSGTSGRSSYEQYF. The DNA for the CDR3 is TGCGCCAGCAGCTCCGGGACTAGCGGACGGAGCTCCTACGAGCAGTACTTC.

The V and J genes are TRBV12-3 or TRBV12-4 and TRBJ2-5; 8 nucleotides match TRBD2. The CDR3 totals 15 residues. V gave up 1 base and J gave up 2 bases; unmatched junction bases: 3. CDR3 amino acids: CASSLELAVQETQYF. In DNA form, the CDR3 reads TGTGCCAGCAGTTTAGAACTAGCGGTTCAAGAGACCCAGTACTTC.

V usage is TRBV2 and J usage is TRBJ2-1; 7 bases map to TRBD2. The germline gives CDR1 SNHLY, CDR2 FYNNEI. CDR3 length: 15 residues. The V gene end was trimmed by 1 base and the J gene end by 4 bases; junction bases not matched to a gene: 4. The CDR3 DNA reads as TGTGCCAGCAGTGAAGTAGCTAGCGGTTACAATGAGCAGTTCTTC. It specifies CASSEVASGYNEQFF.

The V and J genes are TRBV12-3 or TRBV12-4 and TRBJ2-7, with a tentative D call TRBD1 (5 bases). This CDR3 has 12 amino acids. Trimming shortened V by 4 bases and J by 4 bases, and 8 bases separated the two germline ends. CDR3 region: CASSSNRYEQYF. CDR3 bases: TGTGCCAGCAGTTCTAACAGGTACGAGCAGTACTTC.

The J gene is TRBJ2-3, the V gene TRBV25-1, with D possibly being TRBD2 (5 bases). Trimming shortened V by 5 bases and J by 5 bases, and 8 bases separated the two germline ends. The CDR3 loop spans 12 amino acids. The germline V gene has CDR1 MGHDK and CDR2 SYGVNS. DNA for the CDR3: TGTGCCAGCAGTCAACTAGGAGATACGCAGTATTTT. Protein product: CASSQLGDTQYF.

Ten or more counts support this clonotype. CDR3 residues: CASSPGTSGRYEQYF. For the CDR3, the DNA is TGTGCCAGCAGCCCTGGGACTAGCGGTCGTTACGAGCAGTACTTC. This rearrangement joins TRBV11-2 to TRBJ2-7; TRBD2 matches at 11 bases. The CDR3 consists of 15 residues. Unmatched junction bases numbered 7, after V lost 5 bases and J lost 4 bases. Germline-derived CDR1 and CDR2 are SGHAT and FQNNGV.

The CDR3 DNA follows: TGTGCCAGCAGCCAACTATCCACCGGGACCCTCTATGGCTACACCTTC. As protein: CASSQLSTGTLYGYTF. The rearrangement joins TRBV14 to TRBJ1-2, with D possibly TRBD1 on 5 matching bases. The ends were cut back, 2 bases at V and 4 bases at J, with 17 bases in the middle. This CDR3 is built from 16 residues. Germline lookup yields CDR1 SGHDN and CDR2 FVKESK.

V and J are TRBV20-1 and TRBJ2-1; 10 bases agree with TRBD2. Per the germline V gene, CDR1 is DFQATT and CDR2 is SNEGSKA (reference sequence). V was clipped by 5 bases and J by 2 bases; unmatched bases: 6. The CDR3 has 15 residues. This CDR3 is CSASGLAVTYNEQFF. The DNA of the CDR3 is TGCAGTGCTTCCGGACTAGCGGTTACCTACAATGAGCAGTTCTTC.

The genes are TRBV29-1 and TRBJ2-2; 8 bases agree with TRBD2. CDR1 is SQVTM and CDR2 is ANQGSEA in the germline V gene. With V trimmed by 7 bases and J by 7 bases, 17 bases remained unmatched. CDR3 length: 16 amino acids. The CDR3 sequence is CSAGMGGEAGGGELFF. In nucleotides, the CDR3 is TGCAGCGCGGGAATGGGTGGAGAGGCGGGGGGCGGGGAGCTGTTTTTT.

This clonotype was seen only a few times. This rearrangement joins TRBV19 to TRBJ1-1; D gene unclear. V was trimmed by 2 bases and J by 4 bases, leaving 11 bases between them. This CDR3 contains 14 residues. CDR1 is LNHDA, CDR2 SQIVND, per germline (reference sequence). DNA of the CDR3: TGTGCCAGTAGTATAATTTCGGGGAGCACTGAAGCTTTCTTT. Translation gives CASSIISGSTEAFF.

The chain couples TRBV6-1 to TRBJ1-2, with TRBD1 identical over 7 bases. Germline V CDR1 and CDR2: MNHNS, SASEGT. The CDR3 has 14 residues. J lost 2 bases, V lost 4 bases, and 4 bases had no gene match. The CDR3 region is CASSVGTDNYGYTF. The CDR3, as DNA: TGTGCCAGCAGTGTTGGGACAGACAACTATGGCTACACCTTC.

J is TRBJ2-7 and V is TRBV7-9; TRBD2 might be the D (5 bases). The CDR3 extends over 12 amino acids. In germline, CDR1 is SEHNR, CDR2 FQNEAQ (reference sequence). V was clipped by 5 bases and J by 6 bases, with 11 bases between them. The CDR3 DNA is TGTGCCAGCAGCCCGGTGGAGGCCGAGCAGTACTTC. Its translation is CASSPVEAEQYF.

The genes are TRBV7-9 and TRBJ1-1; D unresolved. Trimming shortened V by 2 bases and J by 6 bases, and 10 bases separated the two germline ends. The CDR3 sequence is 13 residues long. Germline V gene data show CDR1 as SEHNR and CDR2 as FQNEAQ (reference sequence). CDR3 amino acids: CASSLIGIPEAFF. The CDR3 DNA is TGTGCCAGCAGCTTAATTGGGATCCCTGAAGCTTTCTTT.

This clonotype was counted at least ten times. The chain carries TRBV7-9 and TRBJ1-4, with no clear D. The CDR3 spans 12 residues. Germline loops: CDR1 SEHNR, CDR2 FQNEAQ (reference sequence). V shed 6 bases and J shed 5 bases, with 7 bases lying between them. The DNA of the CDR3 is TGTGCCAGCAGGTCAGAGAATGAAAAACTGTTTTTT. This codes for CASRSENEKLFF.

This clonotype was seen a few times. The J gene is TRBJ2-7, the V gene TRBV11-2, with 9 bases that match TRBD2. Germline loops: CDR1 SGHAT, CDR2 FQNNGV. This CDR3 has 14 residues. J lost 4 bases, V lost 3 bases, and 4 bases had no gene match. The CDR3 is CASSFSSGTYEQYF. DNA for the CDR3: TGTGCCAGCAGCTTCTCTAGCGGGACTTACGAGCAGTACTTC.

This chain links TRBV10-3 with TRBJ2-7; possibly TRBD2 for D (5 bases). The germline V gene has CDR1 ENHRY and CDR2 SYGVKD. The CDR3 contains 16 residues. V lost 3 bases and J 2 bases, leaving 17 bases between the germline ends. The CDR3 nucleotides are TGTGCCATCAGTGATAGAGATAGGGTGGGAGCCTACGAGCAGTACTTC. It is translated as CAISDRDRVGAYEQYF.

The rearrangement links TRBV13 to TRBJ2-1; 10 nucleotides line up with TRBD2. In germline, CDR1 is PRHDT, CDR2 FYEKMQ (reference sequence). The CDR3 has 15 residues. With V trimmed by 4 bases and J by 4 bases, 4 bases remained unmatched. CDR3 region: CASSSASGSYNEQFF. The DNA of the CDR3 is TGTGCCAGCAGCTCCGCTAGCGGGAGTTACAATGAGCAGTTCTTC.

The DNA of the CDR3 is TGTGCCAGCAGTTCGAAAACCGGGACAGGGGTTTACAATGAGCAGTTCTTC. Its protein is CASSSKTGTGVYNEQFF. The chain links TRBV7-6 to TRBJ2-1, with 10 bases lining up with TRBD1. The junction had 12 bases not matched to a gene; V was cut back by 6 bases and J by 4 bases. Germline V gene lookup returns CDR1 SGHVS and CDR2 FNYEAQ. The CDR3 is 17 residues long.

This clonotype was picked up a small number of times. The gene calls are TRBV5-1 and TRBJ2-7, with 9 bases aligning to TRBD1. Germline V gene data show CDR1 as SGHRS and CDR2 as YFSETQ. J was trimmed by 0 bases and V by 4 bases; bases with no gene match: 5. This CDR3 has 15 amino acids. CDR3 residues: CASSPGQGSSYEQYF. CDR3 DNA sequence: TGCGCCAGCAGCCCCGGACAGGGGAGCTCCTACGAGCAGTACTTC. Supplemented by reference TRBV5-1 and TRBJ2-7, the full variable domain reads KAGVTQTPRYLIKTRGQQVTLSCSPISGHRSVSWYQQTPGQGLQFLFEYFSETQRNKGNFPGRFSGRQFSNSRSEMNVSTLELGDSALYLCASSPGQGSSYEQYFGPGTRLTVT.

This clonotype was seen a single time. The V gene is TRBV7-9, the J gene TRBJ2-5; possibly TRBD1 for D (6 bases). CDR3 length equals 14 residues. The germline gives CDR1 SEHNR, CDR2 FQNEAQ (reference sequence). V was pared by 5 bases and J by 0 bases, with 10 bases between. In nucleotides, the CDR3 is TGTGCCAGCAGCCCGTGGACAGACCAAGAGACCCAGTACTTC. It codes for CASSPWTDQETQYF. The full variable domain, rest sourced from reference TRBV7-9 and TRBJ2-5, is DTGVSQNPRHKITKRGQNVTFRCDPISEHNRLYWYRQTLGQGPEFLTYFQNEAQLEKSRLLSDRFSAERPKGSFSTLEIQRTEQGDSAMYLCASSPWTDQETQYFGPGTRLLVL.

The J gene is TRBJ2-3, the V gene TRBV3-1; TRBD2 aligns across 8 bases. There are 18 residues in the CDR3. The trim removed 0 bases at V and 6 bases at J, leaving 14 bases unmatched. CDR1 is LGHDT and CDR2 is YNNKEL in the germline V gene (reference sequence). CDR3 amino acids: CASSQDEVVRPSGDTQYF. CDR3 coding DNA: TGTGCCAGCAGCCAAGATGAGGTTGTCCGCCCTAGCGGGGATACGCAGTATTTT.

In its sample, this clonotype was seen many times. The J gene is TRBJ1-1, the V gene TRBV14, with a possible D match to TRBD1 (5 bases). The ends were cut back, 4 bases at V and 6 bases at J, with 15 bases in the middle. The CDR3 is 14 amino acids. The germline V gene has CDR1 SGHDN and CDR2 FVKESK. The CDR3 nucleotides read TGTGCCAGCAGCCTTCCGGGACTCCTCGCTGAAGCTTTCTTT. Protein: CASSLPGLLAEAFF.

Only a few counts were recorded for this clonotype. For the CDR3, the DNA is TGTGCCAGCAGCTTCAGCGGGGGGGCAACAGATACGCAGTATTTT. This sequence encodes CASSFSGGATDTQYF. The rearrangement joins TRBV5-4 to TRBJ2-3; TRBD2 aligns across 10 bases. Germline loops: CDR1 SGHNT, CDR2 YYREEE (reference sequence). Trimming removed 2 bases from V and 3 bases from J; junction bases left unmatched: 3. The CDR3 has 15 amino acids.